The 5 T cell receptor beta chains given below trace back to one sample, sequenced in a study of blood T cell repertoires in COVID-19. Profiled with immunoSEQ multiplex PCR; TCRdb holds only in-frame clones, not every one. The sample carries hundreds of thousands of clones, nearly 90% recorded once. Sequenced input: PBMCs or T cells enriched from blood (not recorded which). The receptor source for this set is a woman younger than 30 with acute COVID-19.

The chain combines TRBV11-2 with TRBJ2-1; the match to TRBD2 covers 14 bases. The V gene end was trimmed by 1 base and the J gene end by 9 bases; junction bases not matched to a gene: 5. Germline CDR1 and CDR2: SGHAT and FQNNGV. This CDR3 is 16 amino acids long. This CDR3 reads CASSLAPGLAGVEQFF. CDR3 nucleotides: TGTGCCAGCAGCTTAGCGCCGGGACTAGCGGGAGTTGAGCAGTTCTTC.

The CDR3 sequence: CASRYSGGENTEAFF. For the CDR3, the DNA is TGTGCCAGCAGGTATTCAGGGGGCGAGAACACTGAAGCTTTCTTT. J is TRBJ1-1 and V is TRBV28; TRBD1 aligns across 8 bases. The V segment lost 6 bases and the J segment 1 base; nucleotides outside the gene matches: 7. The germline V gene encodes CDR1 MDHEN and CDR2 SYDVKM. The CDR3 is 15 amino acids.

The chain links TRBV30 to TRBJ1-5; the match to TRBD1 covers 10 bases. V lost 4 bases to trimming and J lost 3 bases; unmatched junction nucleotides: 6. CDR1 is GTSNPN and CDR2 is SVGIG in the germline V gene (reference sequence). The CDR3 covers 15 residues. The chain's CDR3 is CAWNLGQGNNQPQHF. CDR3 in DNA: TGTGCCTGGAACCTGGGACAGGGGAACAATCAGCCCCAGCATTTT.

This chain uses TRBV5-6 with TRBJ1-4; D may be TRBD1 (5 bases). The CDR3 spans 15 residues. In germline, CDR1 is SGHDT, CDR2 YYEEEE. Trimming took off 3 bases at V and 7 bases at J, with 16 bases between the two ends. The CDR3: CASSWSGGKREKLFF. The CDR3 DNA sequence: TGTGCCAGCAGCTGGTCCGGGGGGAAACGTGAAAAACTGTTTTTT.

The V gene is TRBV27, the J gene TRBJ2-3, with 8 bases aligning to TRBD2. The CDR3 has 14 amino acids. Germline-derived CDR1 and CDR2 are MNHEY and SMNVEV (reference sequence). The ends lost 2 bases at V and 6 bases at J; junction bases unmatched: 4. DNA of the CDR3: TGTGCCAGCAGTTTAGCGGGAGGAACGGATACGCAGTATTTT. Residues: CASSLAGGTDTQYF.